The clone carrying this T cell receptor (beta chain) has ten or more counts. Antigen specificity is unknown. The V end was cut by 9 bases, the J end by 5 bases, with 38 bases between. The CDR3 has 20 amino acids. The sample is drawn from a study of regulatory T cells in long-lasting Graves disease. Overall study findings and caveats: Persistent disease was associated with favored TRBV28 usage and with favored use of TRBJ1-2 and TRBJ2-5. Persistent Graves' patients showed reduced TCR diversity versus newly diagnosed patients.

Arm-PCR of CDR3 regions with iRepertoire HTBI primers generated TCR beta libraries. TCRdb processed the multiplex PCR reads anew with MiXCR; each CDR3 protein has one entry. The sample holds over 350,000 distinct CDR3 sequences, around 20% seen once. Regarding time point: persistent/refractory GD, antithyroid drugs over 5 years with positive TRAb. From RNA extracted from PBMCs, the TCR library was made. This specimen consisted of peripheral blood mononuclear cells (PBMCs), obtained when the disease was refractory, from a patient treated with antithyroid drugs. This chain joins TRBV12-3 or TRBV12-4 and TRBJ2-7; the D call may be TRBD1 or TRBD2 (5 bases each). The TCR comes from a female donor with Graves disease. DNA for the CDR3: TGTGCCAGTTCTCTTGGGGCGGGTCAAGATAACAGCGGCTCAGGCAACGAGCAGTACTTC. This encodes CASSLGAGQDNSGSGNEQYF.